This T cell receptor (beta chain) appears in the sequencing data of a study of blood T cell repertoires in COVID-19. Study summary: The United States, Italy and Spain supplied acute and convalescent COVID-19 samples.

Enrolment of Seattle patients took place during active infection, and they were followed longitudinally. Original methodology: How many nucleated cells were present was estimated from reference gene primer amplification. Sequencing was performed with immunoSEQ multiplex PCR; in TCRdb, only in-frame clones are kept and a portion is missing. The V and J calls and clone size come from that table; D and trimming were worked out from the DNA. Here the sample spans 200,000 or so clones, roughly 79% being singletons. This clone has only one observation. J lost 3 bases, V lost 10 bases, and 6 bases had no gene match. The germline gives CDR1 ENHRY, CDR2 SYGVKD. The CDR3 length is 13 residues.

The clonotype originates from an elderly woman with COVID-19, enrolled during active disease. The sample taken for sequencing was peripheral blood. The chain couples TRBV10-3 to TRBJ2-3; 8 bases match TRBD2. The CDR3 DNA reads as TGTGCCACCACATTAGCGGGGACAGATACGCAGTATTTT. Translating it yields CATTLAGTDTQYF.